The rows below give T cell receptor beta chains drawn from one sample of a study of shared clonotypes between healthy human individuals. The repertoire was sequenced with immunoSEQ multiplex PCR; TCRdb's copy has only in-frame clones and lacks some. This sample has just over 2,000,000 clones, with 85% to 95% found just once. Sequenced input: naive CD8+ T cells sorted from blood. These receptors came from a man younger than 35 in good health. Both conserved end residues are part of each CDR3. The order of the fields is D gene, J gene, clone size, V gene, CDR3 protein, CDR3 DNA. A D gene is named only where the DNA matches it firmly. A clone size is listed for some rows: how often the clone was seen (once, few, many), or a class if it is expanded.

>.|TRBJ2-7|.|TRBV6-1
CASSEHPYEQYF
TGTGCCAGCAGTGAACACCCATACGAGCAGTACTTC
>.|TRBJ1-5|.|TRBV5-6
CASQQLAALDGSNQPQHF
TGTGCCAGTCAACAGCTTGCGGCTTTAGACGGTAGCAATCAGCCCCAGCATTTT
>.|TRBJ2-7|.|TRBV6-6
CACHSGPPYEQYF
TGTGCCTGCCACAGCGGCCCGCCCTACGAGCAGTACTTC
>TRBD1|TRBJ1-5|.|TRBV15
CATRKNMDRGDQPQHF
TGTGCCACCAGGAAAAACATGGACAGGGGAGATCAGCCCCAGCATTTT
>.|TRBJ2-4|.|TRBV5-1
CASSLEGILSPIGDIQYF
TGCGCCAGCAGCCTTGAGGGGATCTTGTCCCCCATAGGGGACATTCAGTACTTC
>.|TRBJ2-3|.|TRBV4-3
CASSQVDTQYF
TGCGCCAGCAGCCAAGTAGATACGCAGTATTTT
>TRBD1|TRBJ1-1|.|TRBV27
CASSPINPQGGGTEAFF
TGTGCCAGCAGTCCGATCAATCCTCAGGGGGGTGGGACTGAAGCTTTCTTT
>.|TRBJ1-1|.|TRBV7-9
CASSSPPGTEAFF
TGTGCCAGCAGCTCTCCCCCCGGCACTGAAGCTTTCTTT
>.|TRBJ1-1|.|TRBV30
CAWSGRGDTEAFF
TGTGCCTGGAGTGGCAGGGGCGACACTGAAGCTTTCTTT
>.|TRBJ2-5|.|TRBV11-2
CASATLLVEDARQTQYF
TGTGCCAGCGCCACTCTATTGGTGGAGGATGCTAGACAGACCCAGTACTTC
>TRBD1|TRBJ1-1|.|TRBV30
CAWQTGGLTEAFF
TGTGCCTGGCAGACAGGGGGTCTCACTGAAGCTTTCTTT
>.|TRBJ2-3|.|TRBV5-6
CASSFRGARADTQYF
TGTGCCAGCAGCTTTCGAGGGGCGCGGGCAGATACGCAGTATTTT
>TRBD1|TRBJ1-6|.|TRBV11-3
CASSPAGGTGTNSPLHF
TGTGCCAGCAGCCCCGCGGGGGGGACAGGGACGAATTCACCCCTCCACTTT
>.|TRBJ2-3|once|TRBV6-4
CASTLEESDTQYF
TGTGCCAGCACATTAGAGGAGTCAGATACGCAGTATTTT
>.|TRBJ1-5|.|TRBV7-2
CASSFKGTRNQPQHF
TGTGCCAGCAGCTTTAAGGGCACGCGCAATCAGCCCCAGCATTTT